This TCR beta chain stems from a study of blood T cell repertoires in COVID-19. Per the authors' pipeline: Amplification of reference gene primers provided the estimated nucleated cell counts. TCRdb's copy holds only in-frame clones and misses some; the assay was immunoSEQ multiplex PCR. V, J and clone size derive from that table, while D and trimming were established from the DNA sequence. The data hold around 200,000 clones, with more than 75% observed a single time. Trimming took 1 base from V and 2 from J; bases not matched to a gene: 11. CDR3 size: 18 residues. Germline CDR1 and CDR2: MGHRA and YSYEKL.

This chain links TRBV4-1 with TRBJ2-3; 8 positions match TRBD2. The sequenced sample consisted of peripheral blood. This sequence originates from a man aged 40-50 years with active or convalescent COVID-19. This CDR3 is CASSQGPGQRGTTDTQYF. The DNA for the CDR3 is TGCGCCAGCAGCCAAGGCCCCGGGCAGCGGGGGACCACAGATACGCAGTATTTT.